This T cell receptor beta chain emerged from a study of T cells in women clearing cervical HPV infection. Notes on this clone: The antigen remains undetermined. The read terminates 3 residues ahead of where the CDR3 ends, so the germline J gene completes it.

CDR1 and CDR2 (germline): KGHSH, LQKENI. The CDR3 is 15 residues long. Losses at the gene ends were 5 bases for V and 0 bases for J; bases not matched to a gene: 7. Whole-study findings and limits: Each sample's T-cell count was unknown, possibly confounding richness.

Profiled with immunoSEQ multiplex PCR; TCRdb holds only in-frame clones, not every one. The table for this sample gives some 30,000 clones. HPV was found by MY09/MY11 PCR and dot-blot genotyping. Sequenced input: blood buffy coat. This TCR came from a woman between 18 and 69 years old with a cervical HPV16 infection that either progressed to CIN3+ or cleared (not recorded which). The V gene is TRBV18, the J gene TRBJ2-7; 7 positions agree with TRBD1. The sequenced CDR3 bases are TGTGCCAGCTCAACAACAGGGGTTGGCTCCTACGAG. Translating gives CASSTTGVGSYE. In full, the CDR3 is CASSTTGVGSYEQYF. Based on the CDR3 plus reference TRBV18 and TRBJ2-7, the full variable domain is NAGVMQNPRHLVRRRGQEARLRCSPMKGHSHVYWYRQLPEEGLKFMVYLQKENIIDESGMPKERFSAEFPKEGPSILRIQQVVRGDSAAYFCASSTTGVGSYEQYFGPGTRLTVT.